Detailed here is one T cell receptor (beta chain). Its cognate antigen is unknown. TCRB transcripts that were expressed got sequenced, as all of the isolated RNA had been reverse transcribed. Naive, central memory and regulatory T cell samples yielded around 3.6 million reads on average. Profiled with immunoSEQ multiplex PCR; TCRdb holds only in-frame clones, not every one. The table lists 630,000 or so clones, around an eighth of them singletons. This sample was taken from a study of beta chain features in type 1 diabetes. Study results and limitations: Within the patient group, naive, central memory and Treg TCRB repertoires appeared more similar to each other than within healthy donors. Among patients with Type 1 diabetes, TCRB CDR3s were moderately but significantly shorter in every one of the four CD4+ subsets. More deletions and fewer insertions at VDJ junctions were found in patients with type 1 diabetes.

The CDR3 is 14 amino acids. V shed 2 bases and J shed 8 bases, with 15 bases lying between them. CDR1 KGHSH and CDR2 LQKENI come from the germline V gene. The V and J genes are TRBV18 and TRBJ1-2; D is unclear. Sample: naive CD4+ T cells from blood. The receptor's source is a man between 18 and 35 years old with type 1 diabetes. CDR3 in amino acids: CASSPVNPLWGYTF. CDR3 DNA sequence: TGTGCCAGCTCACCAGTGAACCCCTTATGGGGCTACACCTTC.